One TCR beta chain is described in this entry. Original data processing: The authors estimated nucleated cell counts from reference gene primer amplification. Sequenced by immunoSEQ multiplex PCR; TCRdb stores in-frame clones only, minus some. V and J calls plus clone size are reproduced from that table; the DNA served to infer D and trimming. The data contain 310,000 or so clones, 87% of them singletons. Germline V gene lookup returns CDR1 LGHDT and CDR2 YNNKEL (reference sequence). V was trimmed by 3 bases and J by 5 bases, leaving 5 bases between them. CDR3 length: 11 residues. These data are taken from a study of blood T cell repertoires in COVID-19. Study members were between roughly 18 and 89 years old and lived in over 20 US regions. Among Cohort 3 donors, those recovered had two negative PCRs, clearance, or symptom resolution.

The receptor's source is a woman aged 40 to 50 who had recovered from COVID-19. This chain uses TRBV3-1 (or the pseudogene TRBV3-2) with TRBJ2-7; D remains ambiguous. The sample was PBMCs or T cells enriched from blood (not recorded which). The CDR3 nucleotides read TGTGCCAGCAGCCACGAGAACGAGCAGTACTTC. Amino acid sequence: CASSHENEQYF.